The 27 T cell receptor beta chains below come from one sample, sequenced in a study of blood T cell repertoires in COVID-19. Assay used: immunoSEQ multiplex PCR; TCRdb lists only in-frame clones, some missing. The table shows 100,000 or so clones, with approximately 84% occurring only once. Sequencing input: peripheral blood. All receptors come from a human donor in a cohort sampled during active COVID-19.

This clone showed up just once. V is TRBV6-5 and J is TRBJ1-3; a possible D gene is TRBD1 (5 bases). From germline, CDR1 is MNHEY and CDR2 SVGAGI. V was clipped by 8 bases and J by 4 bases, with 15 bases between them. The CDR3 contains 14 residues. Written as DNA, the CDR3 is TGTGCCAGCGACCCCCGGGGGTCCGGAAACACCATATATTTT. It is translated as CASDPRGSGNTIYF.

In DNA, the CDR3 is TGTGCCAGCAGCTCTCTCGGACTAGCGCTAACAGATACGCAGTATTTT. Protein sequence: CASSSLGLALTDTQYF. The rearrangement uses TRBV5-4 and TRBJ2-3, with 9 bases lining up with TRBD2. Trimming at V came to 3 bases and at J to 3 bases, leaving 8 bases not matched to a gene. CDR1 is SGHNT and CDR2 is YYREEE in the germline V gene (reference sequence). This CDR3 has 16 amino acids.

CDR3 loop: CASNFWGGVSGNTIYF. CDR3 coding DNA: TGTGCCAGTAACTTCTGGGGGGGAGTCTCTGGAAACACCATATATTTT. The rearrangement uses TRBV19 and TRBJ1-3, with a weak D call TRBD1 (5 bases). The CDR3 length is 16 residues. Germline-derived CDR1 and CDR2 are LNHDA and SQIVND (reference sequence). V lost 7 bases and J lost 0, with 16 bases in between.

The V and J genes are TRBV7-2 and TRBJ2-7; 7 positions match TRBD1. V shed 1 base and J 5 bases; nucleotides not matched to a gene: 11. The germline gives CDR1 SGHTA, CDR2 FQGNSA. This CDR3 has 16 amino acids. The CDR3 here is CASSLEGAPVRDEQYF. The DNA for the CDR3 is TGTGCCAGCAGCTTAGAGGGGGCTCCAGTTCGGGACGAGCAGTACTTC.

The chain employs TRBV15 and TRBJ1-2, with a tentative D call TRBD1 (6 bases). Trimming took 5 bases from V and 4 from J, leaving 17 bases between them. The CDR3 length is 15 residues. The germline gives CDR1 LNHNV, CDR2 YYDKDF (reference sequence). DNA of the CDR3: TGTGCCACCAGCTCAACCGGACAGTCGGGCTATGGCTACACCTTC. Translated, it gives CATSSTGQSGYGYTF.

This clone was seen only once. This sequence joins TRBV27 and TRBJ2-1; D gene ambiguous. The ends were cut back, 4 bases at V and 6 bases at J, with 10 bases in the middle. Germline-derived CDR1 and CDR2 are MNHEY and SMNVEV (reference sequence). The CDR3 is 13 amino acids. The CDR3 sequence is CASSSYSFNEQFF. The CDR3 bases are TGTGCCAGCAGTTCCTACAGCTTCAATGAGCAGTTCTTC.

This chain uses TRBV9 with TRBJ2-3, with 10 positions matching TRBD2. This CDR3 region has 15 residues. Germline assignment: CDR1 SGDLS and CDR2 YYNGEE. Unmatched junction bases numbered 2, after V lost 3 bases and J lost 1 base. The CDR3 DNA follows: TGTGCCAGCAGCGGAACTAGCGGGGGCACAGATACGCAGTATTTT. Amino acid sequence: CASSGTSGGTDTQYF. Drawing the rest from reference TRBV9 and TRBJ2-3, the complete variable domain is DSGVTQTPKHLITATGQRVTLRCSPRSGDLSVYWYQQSLDQGLQFLIQYYNGEERAKGNILERFSAQQFPDLHSELNLSSLELGDSALYFCASSGTSGGTDTQYFGPGTRLTVL.

This chain joins TRBV6-5 and TRBJ2-7, with 12 positions matching TRBD1. The CDR3 is 14 residues long. Per the germline V gene, CDR1 is MNHEY and CDR2 is SVGAGI. Germline trimming cut 9 bases from V and 5 bases from J; bases unmatched to any gene: 8. The CDR3 nucleotides read TGTGCCAGTTCGACCGGGACAGGGGGCGACGAGCAGTACTTC. Translating gives CASSTGTGGDEQYF.

The rearrangement links TRBV27 to TRBJ1-2; 7 bases agree with TRBD1. The CDR3 runs 14 residues. CDR1 and CDR2 from the germline V gene are MNHEY and SMNVEV (reference sequence). V lost 5 bases to trimming and J lost 5 bases; unmatched junction nucleotides: 8. CDR3 in amino acids: CASSASTGTYGYTF. The DNA for the CDR3 is TGTGCCAGCAGTGCCTCGACAGGGACATATGGCTACACCTTC.

This CDR3 is CASSPTSGVSTDTQYF. The CDR3 DNA follows: TGTGCCAGCAGTCCGACTAGCGGGGTGAGCACAGATACGCAGTATTTT. The chain carries TRBV7-8 and TRBJ2-3; TRBD2 aligns across 11 bases. Unmatched junction bases numbered 5, after V lost 6 bases and J lost 0 bases. Germline values: CDR1 SGHVS, CDR2 FQNEAQ. The CDR3 runs to 16 residues.

CDR3 nucleotide sequence: TGTGCCAGCAGCAAAGAGCTTCGGACAGGGGGCGGCACTGAAGCTTTCTTT. Translating gives CASSKELRTGGGTEAFF. J is TRBJ1-1 and V is TRBV7-8; 11 bases map to TRBD1. In germline, CDR1 is SGHVS, CDR2 FQNEAQ. V lost 5 bases and J lost 4; bases outside the gene matches: 12. CDR3 size: 17 residues. The complete variable domain, with remaining parts taken from reference TRBV7-8 and TRBJ1-1, reads GAGVSQSPRYKVAKRGQDVALRCDPISGHVSLFWYQQALGQGPEFLTYFQNEAQLDKSGLPSDRFFAERPEGSVSTLKIQRTQQEDSAVYLCASSKELRTGGGTEAFFGQGTRLTVV.

The chain employs TRBV9 and TRBJ1-6; 7 bases line up with TRBD1. Germline-derived CDR1 and CDR2 are SGDLS and YYNGEE. The CDR3 has 15 amino acids. The V segment lost 4 bases and the J segment 6 bases; nucleotides outside the gene matches: 7. As DNA, the CDR3 is TGTGCCAGCAGCCCGATGACAGGGAGTAATTCACCCCTCCACTTT. It encodes CASSPMTGSNSPLHF.

The chain employs TRBV10-2 and TRBJ2-5, with D hard to call. Trimming cost V 3 bases and J 5 bases, with 7 bases left between them. The length of the CDR3 is 12 residues. Germline lookup yields CDR1 WSHSY and CDR2 SAAADI. CDR3: CASSDNGETQYF. CDR3 sequence (DNA): TGCGCCAGCAGTGACAACGGGGAGACCCAGTACTTC.

This chain joins TRBV6-4 and TRBJ1-3; 9 positions agree with TRBD1. CDR1 MRHNA and CDR2 SNTAGT come from the germline V gene. The CDR3 covers 15 residues. Unmatched junction bases numbered 8, after V lost 7 bases and J lost 4 bases. The CDR3 region is CASTEIDRGGNTIYF. For the CDR3, the DNA is TGTGCCAGCACCGAGATCGACAGGGGGGGAAACACCATATATTTT.

The V and J genes are TRBV7-7 and TRBJ2-5; the match to TRBD1 covers 10 bases. V trimming: 2 bases; J trimming: 5 bases; junction bases outside the gene matches: 8. The germline gives CDR1 SSHAT, CDR2 FNYEAQ (reference sequence). The CDR3 contains 16 residues. The CDR3 coding sequence is TGTGCCAGCAGCTTAAACCCGACAGGGGGCCTGGAGACCCAGTACTTC. It is translated as CASSLNPTGGLETQYF.

This chain links TRBV19 with TRBJ1-1; 8 bases are a match to TRBD1. V shed 3 bases, J shed 5 bases, and the junction held 5 bases outside the gene matches. Germline V lookup: CDR1 LNHDA, CDR2 SQIVND (reference sequence). This CDR3 is 14 amino acids long. CDR3 amino acids: CASSIRQGRTEAFF. The CDR3 nucleotides are TGTGCCAGTAGTATCCGACAGGGGAGGACTGAAGCTTTCTTT.

The chain joins TRBV3-1 (or the pseudogene TRBV3-2) to TRBJ2-6, with 7 bases aligning to TRBD1. Trimming cost V 4 bases and J 0 bases; bases outside gene matches: 9. The CDR3 is 18 amino acids. Germline loops: CDR1 LGHDT, CDR2 YNNKEL (reference sequence). CDR3 in DNA: TGTGCCAGCAGCCCCCAAGGGGGCCGGGACTCTGGGGCCAACGTCCTGACTTTC. Its translation is CASSPQGGRDSGANVLTF.

The rearrangement uses TRBV5-6 and TRBJ1-5; 8 nucleotides agree with TRBD1. V gave up 4 bases and J gave up 2 bases; unmatched junction bases: 5. The CDR3 extends over 15 amino acids. Germline CDR1 is SGHDT and CDR2 is YYEEEE. The CDR3 is CASSPRDRRNQPQHF. DNA of the CDR3: TGTGCCAGCAGCCCCCGGGACAGGCGCAATCAGCCCCAGCATTTT.

J is TRBJ2-3 and V is TRBV7-8; D remains ambiguous. V was cut by 3 bases and J by 2 bases, with 15 bases left in between. The CDR3 has 16 residues. In germline, CDR1 is SGHVS, CDR2 FQNEAQ. The CDR3 protein is CASSLGLGTHTDTQYF. Here the CDR3 DNA reads TGTGCCAGCAGCTTGGGTCTGGGCACTCACACAGATACGCAGTATTTT.

The rearrangement uses TRBV7-9 and TRBJ2-7, with a possible D match to TRBD2 (6 bases). This CDR3 is built from 15 residues. Germline V lookup: CDR1 SEHNR, CDR2 FQNEAQ (reference sequence). With 4 bases removed from V and 4 bases from J, the gap between germline ends came to 17 bases. In DNA, the CDR3 is TGTGCCAGCAGCTACCCAAGGCGGCGGGAATACGAGCAGTACTTC. This translates into CASSYPRRREYEQYF.

The rearrangement uses TRBV11-3 and TRBJ2-5; D perhaps matches TRBD1 (6 bases). This CDR3 comprises 13 residues. The ends were cut back, 5 bases at V and 4 bases at J, with 11 bases in the middle. Germline-derived CDR1 and CDR2 are SGHNT and YENEEA. CDR3 DNA: TGTGCCAGCAGCCCCCAAGGGGGAGAGACCCAGTACTTC. Residues: CASSPQGGETQYF.

The rearrangement uses TRBV19 and TRBJ1-2, with 10 bases matching TRBD1. Per the germline V gene, CDR1 is LNHDA and CDR2 is SQIVND (reference sequence). V was clipped by 3 bases and J by 2 bases; unmatched bases: 0. This CDR3 comprises 14 residues. CDR3 residues: CASSMDRGNYGYTF. The CDR3 DNA is TGTGCCAGTAGTATGGACAGGGGGAACTATGGCTACACCTTC.

This chain connects TRBV7-2 to TRBJ2-7; 9 nucleotides line up with TRBD1. CDR1 is SGHTA, CDR2 FQGNSA, per germline. The CDR3 extends over 16 amino acids. V lost 3 bases, J lost 1 base, and 7 bases stayed unmatched. This CDR3 is CASSFYSGTGSYEQYF. CDR3 nucleotide sequence: TGTGCCAGCAGCTTTTACTCCGGGACAGGGTCCTACGAGCAGTACTTC.

This clone was found once. CDR3 loop: CASSPSAGLNTEAFF. Here the CDR3 DNA reads TGTGCCAGCTCACCATCGGCGGGTCTGAACACTGAAGCTTTCTTT. The chain is built from TRBV18 and TRBJ1-1, with unresolved D. There are 15 residues in the CDR3. Per the germline V gene, CDR1 is KGHSH and CDR2 is LQKENI. The V end lost 2 bases, the J end lost 0 bases, and 10 bases lay between the germline ends.

CDR3 in amino acids: CASSYQSQGTGYTF. The CDR3 DNA reads TGTGCCAGCAGTTACCAATCACAGGGGACTGGCTACACCTTC. The V and J genes are TRBV6-2 or TRBV6-3 and TRBJ1-2; 7 nucleotides agree with TRBD1. Trimming took 2 bases from V and 7 from J; bases not matched to a gene: 7. CDR1 is MNHEY, CDR2 SVGEGT, per germline. This CDR3 has 14 amino acids.

This clone was observed once. This chain links TRBV5-1 with TRBJ2-2; D call uncertain. The V end was cut by 5 bases, the J end by 5 bases, with 13 bases between. CDR3 length: 14 residues. Germline CDR1 SGHRS, CDR2 YFSETQ. The CDR3 region is CASRQVVGTGELFF. The CDR3 nucleotides read TGCGCCAGCAGGCAGGTAGTAGGAACCGGGGAGCTGTTTTTT.

This clone has a single count. This chain connects TRBV5-4 to TRBJ2-2, with D tentatively TRBD2 (6 bases). The CDR3 spans 16 residues. V was cut by 1 base and J by 7 bases, with 17 bases left in between. Germline-derived CDR1 and CDR2 are SGHNT and YYREEE (reference sequence). The CDR3 DNA reads as TGTGCCAGCAGCTTGTCGGGGGTTCGAGGTGACGGGGAGCTGTTTTTT. It yields the protein CASSLSGVRGDGELFF.